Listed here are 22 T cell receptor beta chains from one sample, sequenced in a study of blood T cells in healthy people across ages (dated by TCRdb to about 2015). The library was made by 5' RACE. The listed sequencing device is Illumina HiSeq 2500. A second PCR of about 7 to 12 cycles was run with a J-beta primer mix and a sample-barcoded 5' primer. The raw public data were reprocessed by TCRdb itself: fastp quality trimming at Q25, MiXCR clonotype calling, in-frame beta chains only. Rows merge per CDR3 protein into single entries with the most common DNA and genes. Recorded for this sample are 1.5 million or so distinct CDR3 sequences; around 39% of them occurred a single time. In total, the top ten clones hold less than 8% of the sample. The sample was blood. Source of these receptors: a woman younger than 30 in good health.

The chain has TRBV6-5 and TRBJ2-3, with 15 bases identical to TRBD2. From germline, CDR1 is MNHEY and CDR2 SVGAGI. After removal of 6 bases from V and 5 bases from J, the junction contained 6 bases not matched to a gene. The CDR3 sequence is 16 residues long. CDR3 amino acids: CASSRRTSGRGDTQYF. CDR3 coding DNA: TGTGCCAGCAGCCGGAGGACTAGCGGGAGGGGAGATACGCAGTATTTT.

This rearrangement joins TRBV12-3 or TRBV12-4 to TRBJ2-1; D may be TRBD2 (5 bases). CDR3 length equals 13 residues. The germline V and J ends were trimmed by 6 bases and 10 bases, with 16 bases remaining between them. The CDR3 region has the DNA TGTGCCAGCAGCCCCGGGATCCTCTACGAGCAGTTCTTC. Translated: CASSPGILYEQFF.

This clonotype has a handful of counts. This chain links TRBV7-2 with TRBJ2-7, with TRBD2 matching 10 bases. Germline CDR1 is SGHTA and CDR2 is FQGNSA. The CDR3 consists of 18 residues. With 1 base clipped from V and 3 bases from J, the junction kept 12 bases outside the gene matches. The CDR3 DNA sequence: TGTGCCAGCAGCTTAGTTGCGTCTAGCGGGAGTGGTTTCTACGAGCAGTACTTC. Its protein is CASSLVASSGSGFYEQYF.

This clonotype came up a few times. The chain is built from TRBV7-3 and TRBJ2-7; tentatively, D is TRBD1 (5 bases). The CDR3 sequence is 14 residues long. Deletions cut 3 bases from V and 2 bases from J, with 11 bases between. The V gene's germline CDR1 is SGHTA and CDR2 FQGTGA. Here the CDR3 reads CASSFSDTTYEQYF. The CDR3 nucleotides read TGTGCCAGCAGCTTCTCGGACACTACCTACGAGCAGTACTTC.

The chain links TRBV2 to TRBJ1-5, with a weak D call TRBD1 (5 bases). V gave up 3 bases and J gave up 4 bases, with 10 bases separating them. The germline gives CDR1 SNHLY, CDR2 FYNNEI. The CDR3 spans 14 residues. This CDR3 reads CASSDLTGNQPQHF. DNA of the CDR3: TGTGCCAGCAGTGACTTAACAGGAAATCAGCCCCAGCATTTT. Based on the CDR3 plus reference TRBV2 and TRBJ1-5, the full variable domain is EPEVTQTPSHQVTQMGQEVILRCVPISNHLYFYWYRQILGQKVEFLVSFYNNEISEKSEIFDDQFSVERPDGSNFTLKIRSTKLEDSAMYFCASSDLTGNQPQHFGDGTRLSIL.

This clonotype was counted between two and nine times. Written as DNA, the CDR3 is TGCGCCAGCAGCCAGAGCGGGGGGGGAGATACGCAGTATTTT. Translated, it gives CASSQSGGGDTQYF. The V gene is TRBV4-1, the J gene TRBJ2-3; 10 bases agree with TRBD2. Trimming removed 3 bases from V and 5 bases from J; junction bases left unmatched: 2. Germline-derived CDR1 and CDR2 are MGHRA and YSYEKL. There are 14 residues in the CDR3.

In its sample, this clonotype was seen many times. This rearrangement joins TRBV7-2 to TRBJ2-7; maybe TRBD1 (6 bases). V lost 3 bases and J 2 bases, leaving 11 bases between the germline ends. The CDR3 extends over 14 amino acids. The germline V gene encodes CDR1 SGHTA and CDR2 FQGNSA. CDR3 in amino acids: CASSFLDSPYEQYF. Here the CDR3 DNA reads TGTGCCAGCAGCTTTCTGGACAGCCCCTACGAGCAGTACTTC.

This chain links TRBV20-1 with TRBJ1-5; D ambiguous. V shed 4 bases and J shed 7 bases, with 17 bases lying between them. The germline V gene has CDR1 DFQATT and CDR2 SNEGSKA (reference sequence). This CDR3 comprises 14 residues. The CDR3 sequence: CSATRELAVQPQHF. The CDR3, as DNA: TGCAGTGCTACGCGGGAGTTAGCCGTCCAGCCCCAGCATTTT.

The CDR3 coding sequence is TGTGCCAGCAGTTTACGTCCGGGACCCATAGGACGCGAGCAGTACTTC. Its protein is CASSLRPGPIGREQYF. V and J are TRBV5-6 and TRBJ2-7; TRBD1 or TRBD2 may be the D gene (5 bases each). V was cut by 5 bases and J by 6 bases, with 24 bases left in between. CDR3 length: 16 residues. CDR1 and CDR2 (germline): SGHDT, YYEEEE.

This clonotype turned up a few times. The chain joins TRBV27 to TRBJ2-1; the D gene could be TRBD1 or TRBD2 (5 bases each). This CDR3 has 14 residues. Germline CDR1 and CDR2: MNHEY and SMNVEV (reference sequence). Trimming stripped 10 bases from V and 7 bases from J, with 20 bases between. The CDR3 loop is CATHRDGFYNEQFF. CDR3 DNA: TGTGCCACCCACCGGGACGGCTTTTATAATGAGCAGTTCTTC.

This CDR3 reads CASSRSGTGDYEQYF. The CDR3 DNA reads TGTGCCAGCAGTCGTAGCGGGACAGGGGATTACGAGCAGTACTTC. The chain recombines TRBV6-1 with TRBJ2-7; TRBD1 matches at 10 bases. The CDR3 extends over 15 amino acids. The trim removed 5 bases at V and 4 bases at J, leaving 8 bases unmatched. The germline V gene has CDR1 MNHNS and CDR2 SASEGT.

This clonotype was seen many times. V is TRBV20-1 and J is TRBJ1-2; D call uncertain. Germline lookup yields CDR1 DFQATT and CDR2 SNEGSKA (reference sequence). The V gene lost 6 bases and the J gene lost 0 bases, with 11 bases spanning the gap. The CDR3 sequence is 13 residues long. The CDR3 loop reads CSAPGSANYGYTF. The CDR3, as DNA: TGCAGTGCCCCGGGCTCGGCTAACTATGGCTACACCTTC.

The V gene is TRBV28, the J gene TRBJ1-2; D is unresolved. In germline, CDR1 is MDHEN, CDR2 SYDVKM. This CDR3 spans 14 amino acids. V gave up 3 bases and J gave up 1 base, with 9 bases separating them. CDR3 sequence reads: CASSLGMINYGYTF. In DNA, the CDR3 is TGTGCCAGCAGTTTGGGGATGATTAACTATGGCTACACCTTC.

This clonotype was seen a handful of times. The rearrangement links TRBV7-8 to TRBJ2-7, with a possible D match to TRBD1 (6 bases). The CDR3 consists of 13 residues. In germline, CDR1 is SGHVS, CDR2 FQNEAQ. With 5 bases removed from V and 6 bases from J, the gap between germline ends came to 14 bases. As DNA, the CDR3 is TGTGCCAGCAGCCGCGCCGGGACACTCGAGCAGTACTTC. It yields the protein CASSRAGTLEQYF.

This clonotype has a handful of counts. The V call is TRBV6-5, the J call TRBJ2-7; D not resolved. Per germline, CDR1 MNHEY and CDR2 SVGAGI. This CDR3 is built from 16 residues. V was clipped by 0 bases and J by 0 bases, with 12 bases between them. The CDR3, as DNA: TGTGCCAGCAGTTACTCAGTGGTGCTAAGCTCCTACGAGCAGTACTTC. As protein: CASSYSVVLSSYEQYF.

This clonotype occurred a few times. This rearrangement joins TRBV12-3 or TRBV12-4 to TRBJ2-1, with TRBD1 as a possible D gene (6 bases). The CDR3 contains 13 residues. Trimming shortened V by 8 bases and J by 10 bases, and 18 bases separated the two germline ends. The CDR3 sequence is CASPSEGVEEQFF. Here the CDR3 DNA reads TGTGCCAGCCCCTCCGAGGGGGTGGAGGAGCAGTTCTTC.

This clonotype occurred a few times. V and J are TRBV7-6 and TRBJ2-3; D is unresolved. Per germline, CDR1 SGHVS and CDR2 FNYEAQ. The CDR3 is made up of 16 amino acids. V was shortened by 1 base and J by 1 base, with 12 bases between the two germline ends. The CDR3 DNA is TGTGCCAGCAGCTTAGGGTCCGGATCCCGCACAGATACGCAGTATTTT. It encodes CASSLGSGSRTDTQYF.

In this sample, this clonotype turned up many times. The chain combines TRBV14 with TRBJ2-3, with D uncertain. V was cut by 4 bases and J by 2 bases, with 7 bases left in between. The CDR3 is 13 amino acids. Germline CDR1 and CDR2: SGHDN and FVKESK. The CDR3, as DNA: TGTGCCAGCAGCCTCACCGACACAGATACGCAGTATTTT. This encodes CASSLTDTDTQYF.

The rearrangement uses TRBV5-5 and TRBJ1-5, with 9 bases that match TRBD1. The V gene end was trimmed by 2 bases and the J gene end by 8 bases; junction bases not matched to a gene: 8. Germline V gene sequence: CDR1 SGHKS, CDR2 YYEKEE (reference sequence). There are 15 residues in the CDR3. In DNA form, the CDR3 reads TGTGCCAGCAGCTTAGCGACAGGGGGGACGGAGCCCCAGCATTTT. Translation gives CASSLATGGTEPQHF. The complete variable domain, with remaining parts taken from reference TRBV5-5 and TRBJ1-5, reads DAGVTQSPTHLIKTRGQQVTLRCSPISGHKSVSWYQQVLGQGPQFIFQYYEKEERGRGNFPDRFSARQFPNYSSELNVNALLLGDSALYLCASSLATGGTEPQHFGDGTRLSIL.

CDR3 nucleotides: TGCAGTGCTAGAGTTCCTAGCGGGAGGGCCGGGGAGACCCAGTACTTC. Its protein is CSARVPSGRAGETQYF. The chain uses TRBV20-1 and TRBJ2-7, with 12 bases fitting TRBD2. The DNA end lines up better with TRBJ2-5; the J call may be wrong. Germline V gene data show CDR1 as DFQATT and CDR2 as SNEGSKA (reference sequence). The CDR3 is made up of 16 amino acids.

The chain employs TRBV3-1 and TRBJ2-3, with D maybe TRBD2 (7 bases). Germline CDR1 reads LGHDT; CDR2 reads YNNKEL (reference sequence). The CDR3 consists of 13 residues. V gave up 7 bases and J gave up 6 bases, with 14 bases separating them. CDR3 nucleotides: TGTGCCAGCATTGGGGGGGGCTGGGATACGCAGTATTTT. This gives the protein CASIGGGWDTQYF.

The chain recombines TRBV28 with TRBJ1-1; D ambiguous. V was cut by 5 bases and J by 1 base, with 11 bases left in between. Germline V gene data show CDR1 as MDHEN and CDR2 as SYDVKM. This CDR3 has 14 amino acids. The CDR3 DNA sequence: TGTGCCAGCAGTCCTCCAGGCTGGAACACTGAAGCTTTCTTT. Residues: CASSPPGWNTEAFF.